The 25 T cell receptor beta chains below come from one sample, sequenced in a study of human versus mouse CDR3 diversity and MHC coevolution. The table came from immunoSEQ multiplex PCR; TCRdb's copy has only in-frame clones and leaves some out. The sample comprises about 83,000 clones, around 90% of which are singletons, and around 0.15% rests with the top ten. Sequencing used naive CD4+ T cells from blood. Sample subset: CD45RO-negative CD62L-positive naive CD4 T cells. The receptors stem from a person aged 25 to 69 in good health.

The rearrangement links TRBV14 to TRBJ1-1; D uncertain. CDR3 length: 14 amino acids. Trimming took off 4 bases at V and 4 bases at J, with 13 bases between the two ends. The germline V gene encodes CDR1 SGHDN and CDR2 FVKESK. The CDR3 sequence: CASSRLGGSTEAFF. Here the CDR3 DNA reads TGTGCCAGCAGCCGCCTGGGAGGATCCACTGAAGCTTTCTTT.

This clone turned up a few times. CDR3 sequence reads: CASSFQGNTEAFF. The CDR3 DNA follows: TGCGCCAGCAGCTTCCAGGGGAACACTGAAGCTTTCTTT. J is TRBJ1-1 and V is TRBV5-1; a weak D match, TRBD1 (5 bases). This CDR3 is built from 13 residues. CDR1 and CDR2 from the germline V gene are SGHRS and YFSETQ. With 2 bases removed from V and 1 base from J, the gap between germline ends came to 6 bases.

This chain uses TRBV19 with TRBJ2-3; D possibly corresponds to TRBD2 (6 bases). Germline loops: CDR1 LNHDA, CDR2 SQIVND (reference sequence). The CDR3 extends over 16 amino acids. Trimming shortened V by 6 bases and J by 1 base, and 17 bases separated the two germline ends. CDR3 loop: CASSIRSGGGTDTQYF. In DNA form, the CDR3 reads TGTGCCAGTAGCATCCGGAGTGGCGGGGGCACAGATACGCAGTATTTT.

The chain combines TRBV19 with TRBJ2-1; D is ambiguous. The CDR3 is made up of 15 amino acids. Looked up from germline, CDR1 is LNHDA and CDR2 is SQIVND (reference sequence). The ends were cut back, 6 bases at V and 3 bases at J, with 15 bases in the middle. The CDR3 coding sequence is TGTGCCAGTAGGGCTAGTAATCTGCGCTACAATGAGCAGTTCTTC. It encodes CASRASNLRYNEQFF.

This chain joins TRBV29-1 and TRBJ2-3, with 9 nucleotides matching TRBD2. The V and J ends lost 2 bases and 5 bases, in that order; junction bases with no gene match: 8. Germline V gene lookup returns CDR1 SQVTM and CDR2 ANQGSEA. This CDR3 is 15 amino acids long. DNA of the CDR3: TGCAGCGTTGAAAGTCTGAGCGGGAGGCAAGATACGCAGTATTTT. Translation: CSVESLSGRQDTQYF.

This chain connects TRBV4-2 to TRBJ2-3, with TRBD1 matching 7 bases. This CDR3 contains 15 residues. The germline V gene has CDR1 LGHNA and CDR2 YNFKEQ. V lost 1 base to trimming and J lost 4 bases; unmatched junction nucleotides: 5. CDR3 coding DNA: TGTGCCAGCAGCCAAGGACAGGGTGGGGCAGATACGCAGTATTTT. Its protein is CASSQGQGGADTQYF.

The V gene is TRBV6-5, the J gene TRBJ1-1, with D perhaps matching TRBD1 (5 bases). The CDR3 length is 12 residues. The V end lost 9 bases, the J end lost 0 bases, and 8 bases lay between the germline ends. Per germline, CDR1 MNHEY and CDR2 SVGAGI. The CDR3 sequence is CASSGVNTEAFF. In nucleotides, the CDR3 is TGTGCCAGTTCGGGGGTGAACACTGAAGCTTTCTTT.

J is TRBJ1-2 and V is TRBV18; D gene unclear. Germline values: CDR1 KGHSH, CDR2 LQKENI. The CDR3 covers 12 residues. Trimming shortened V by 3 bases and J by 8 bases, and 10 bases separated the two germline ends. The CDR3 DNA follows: TGTGCCAGCTCACCCTCCGGTCACGGCTACACCTTC. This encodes CASSPSGHGYTF.

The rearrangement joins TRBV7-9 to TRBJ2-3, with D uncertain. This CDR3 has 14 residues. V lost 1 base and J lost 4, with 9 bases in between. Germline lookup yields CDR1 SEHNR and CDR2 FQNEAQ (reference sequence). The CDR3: CASSLGAGSDTQYF. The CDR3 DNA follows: TGTGCCAGCAGCTTAGGGGCAGGATCAGATACGCAGTATTTT.

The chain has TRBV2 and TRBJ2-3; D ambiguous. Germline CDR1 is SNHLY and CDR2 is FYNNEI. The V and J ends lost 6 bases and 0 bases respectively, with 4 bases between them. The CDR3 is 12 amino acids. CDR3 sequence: CASSFSTDTQYF. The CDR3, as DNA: TGTGCCAGCAGCTTTAGCACAGATACGCAGTATTTT.

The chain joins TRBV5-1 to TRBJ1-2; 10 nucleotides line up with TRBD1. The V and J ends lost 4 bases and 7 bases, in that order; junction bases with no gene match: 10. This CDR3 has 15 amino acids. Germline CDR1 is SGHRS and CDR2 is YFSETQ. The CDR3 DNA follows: TGCGCCAGCAGCCCCACGACAGGGGGCTCGGTTGGCTACACCTTC. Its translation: CASSPTTGGSVGYTF.

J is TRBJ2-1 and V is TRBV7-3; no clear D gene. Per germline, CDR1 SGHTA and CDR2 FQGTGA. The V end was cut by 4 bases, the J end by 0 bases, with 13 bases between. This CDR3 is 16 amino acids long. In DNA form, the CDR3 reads TGTGCCAGCAGCTCCGACCCCCCGGGCTCCTACAATGAGCAGTTCTTC. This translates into CASSSDPPGSYNEQFF.

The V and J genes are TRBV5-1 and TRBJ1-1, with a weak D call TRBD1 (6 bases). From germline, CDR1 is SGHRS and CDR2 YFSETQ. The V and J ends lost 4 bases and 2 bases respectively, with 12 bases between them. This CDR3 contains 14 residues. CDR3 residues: CASSNPQGNTEAFF. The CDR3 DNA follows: TGCGCCAGCAGCAATCCACAGGGTAACACTGAAGCTTTCTTT.

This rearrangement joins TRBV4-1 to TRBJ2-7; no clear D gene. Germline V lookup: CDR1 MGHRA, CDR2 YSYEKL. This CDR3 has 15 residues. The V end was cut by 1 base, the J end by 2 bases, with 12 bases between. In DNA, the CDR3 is TGCGCCAGCAGCCAAGGAAGCCAGGCCCCCTACGAGCAGTACTTC. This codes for CASSQGSQAPYEQYF.

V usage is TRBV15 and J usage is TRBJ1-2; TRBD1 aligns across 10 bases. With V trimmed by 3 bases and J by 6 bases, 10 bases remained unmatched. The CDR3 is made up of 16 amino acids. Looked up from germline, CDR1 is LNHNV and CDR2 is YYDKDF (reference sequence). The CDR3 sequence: CATSRGMGQGQNGYTF. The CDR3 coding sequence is TGTGCCACCAGCAGGGGCATGGGACAGGGGCAGAATGGCTACACCTTC.

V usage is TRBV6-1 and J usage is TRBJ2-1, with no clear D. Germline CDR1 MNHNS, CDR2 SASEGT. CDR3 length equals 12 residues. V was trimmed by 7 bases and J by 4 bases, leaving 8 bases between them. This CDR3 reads CASIESYNEQFF. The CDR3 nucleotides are TGTGCCAGCATCGAGTCATACAATGAGCAGTTCTTC.

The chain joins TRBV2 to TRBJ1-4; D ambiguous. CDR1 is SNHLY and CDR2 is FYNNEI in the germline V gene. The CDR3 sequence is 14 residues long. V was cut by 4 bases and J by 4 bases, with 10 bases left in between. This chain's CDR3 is CASSVQARNEKLFF. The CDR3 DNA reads TGTGCCAGCAGTGTTCAGGCCCGTAATGAAAAACTGTTTTTT. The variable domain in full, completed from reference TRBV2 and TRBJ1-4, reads EPEVTQTPSHQVTQMGQEVILRCVPISNHLYFYWYRQILGQKVEFLVSFYNNEISEKSEIFDDQFSVERPDGSNFTLKIRSTKLEDSAMYFCASSVQARNEKLFFGSGTQLSVL.

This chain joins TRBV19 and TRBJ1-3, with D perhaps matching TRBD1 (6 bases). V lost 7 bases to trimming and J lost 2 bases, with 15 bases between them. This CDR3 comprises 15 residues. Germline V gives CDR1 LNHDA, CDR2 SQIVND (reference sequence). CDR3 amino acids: CASTNTGNPGNTIYF. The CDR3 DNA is TGTGCCAGTACCAACACAGGGAATCCTGGAAACACCATATATTTT.

The CDR3 loop reads CSVRDYQETQYF. CDR3 sequence (DNA): TGCAGCGTGCGGGACTACCAAGAGACCCAGTACTTC. The chain carries TRBV29-1 and TRBJ2-5; possibly TRBD2 for D (6 bases). This CDR3 is 12 amino acids long. V lost 6 bases, J lost 0 bases, and 8 bases lay in between. Germline V gene lookup returns CDR1 SQVTM and CDR2 ANQGSEA.

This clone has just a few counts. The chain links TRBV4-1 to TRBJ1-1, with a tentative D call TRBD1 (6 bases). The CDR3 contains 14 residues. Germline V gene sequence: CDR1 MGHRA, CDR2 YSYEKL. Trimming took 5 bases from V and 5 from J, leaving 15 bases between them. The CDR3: CASSGPLRGTEAFF. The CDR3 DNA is TGCGCCAGCAGCGGACCCCTGAGGGGGACTGAAGCTTTCTTT.

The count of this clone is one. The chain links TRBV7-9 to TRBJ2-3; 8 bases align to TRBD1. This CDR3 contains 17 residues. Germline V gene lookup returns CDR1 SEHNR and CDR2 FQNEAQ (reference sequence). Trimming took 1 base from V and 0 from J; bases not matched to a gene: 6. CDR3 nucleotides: TGTGCCAGCAGCTTAGGTGGACAGGGCCCTAGCACAGATACGCAGTATTTT. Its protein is CASSLGGQGPSTDTQYF.

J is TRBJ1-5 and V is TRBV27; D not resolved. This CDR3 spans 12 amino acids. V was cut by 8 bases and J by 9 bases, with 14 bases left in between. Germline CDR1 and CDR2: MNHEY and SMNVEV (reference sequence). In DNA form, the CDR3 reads TGTGCCAGCGGTAGGCTGGGCTGGCCCCAGCATTTT. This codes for CASGRLGWPQHF.

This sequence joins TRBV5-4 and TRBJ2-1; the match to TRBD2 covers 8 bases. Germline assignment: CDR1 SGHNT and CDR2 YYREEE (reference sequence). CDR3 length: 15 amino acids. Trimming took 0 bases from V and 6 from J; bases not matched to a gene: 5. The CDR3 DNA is TGTGCCAGCAGCTTGGGGACTAGCATCGGCAATGAGCAGTTCTTC. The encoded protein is CASSLGTSIGNEQFF.

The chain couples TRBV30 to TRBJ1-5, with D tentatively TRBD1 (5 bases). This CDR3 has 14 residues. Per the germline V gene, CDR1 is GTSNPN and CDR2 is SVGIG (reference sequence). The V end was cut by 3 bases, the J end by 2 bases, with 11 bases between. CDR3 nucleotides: TGTGCCTGGAGGGGCGGGGGAGGCAATCAGCCCCAGCATTTT. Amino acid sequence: CAWRGGGGNQPQHF.

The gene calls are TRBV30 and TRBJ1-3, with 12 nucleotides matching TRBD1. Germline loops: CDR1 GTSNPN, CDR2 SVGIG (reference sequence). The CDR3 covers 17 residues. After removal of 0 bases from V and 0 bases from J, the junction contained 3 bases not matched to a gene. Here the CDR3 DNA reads TGTGCCTGGAGTGTGGGACAGGGGGCAAGCTCTGGAAACACCATATATTTT. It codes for CAWSVGQGASSGNTIYF. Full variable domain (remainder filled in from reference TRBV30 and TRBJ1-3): SQTIHQWPATLVQPVGSPLSLECTVEGTSNPNLYWYRQAAGRGLQLLFYSVGIGQISSEVPQNLSASRPQDRQFILSSKKLLLSDSGFYLCAWSVGQGASSGNTIYFGEGSWLTVV.